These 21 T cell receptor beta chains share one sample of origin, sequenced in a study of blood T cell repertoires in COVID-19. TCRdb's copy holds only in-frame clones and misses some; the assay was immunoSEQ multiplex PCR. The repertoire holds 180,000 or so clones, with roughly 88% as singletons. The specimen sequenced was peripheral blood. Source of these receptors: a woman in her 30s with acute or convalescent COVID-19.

This CDR3 is CASSHRDSQETQYF. The CDR3 DNA is TGTGCCAGCAGTCACCGGGACTCCCAAGAGACCCAGTACTTC. J is TRBJ2-5 and V is TRBV5-4; TRBD2 might be the D (6 bases). This CDR3 contains 14 residues. Trimming left V 5 bases short and J 1 base short, with 12 bases between. CDR1 SGHNT and CDR2 YYREEE come from the germline V gene (reference sequence).

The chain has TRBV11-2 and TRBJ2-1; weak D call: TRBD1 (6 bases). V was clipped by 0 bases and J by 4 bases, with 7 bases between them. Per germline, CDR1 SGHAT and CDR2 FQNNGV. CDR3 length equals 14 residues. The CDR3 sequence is CASSLDRGYNEQFF. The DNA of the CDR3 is TGTGCCAGCAGCTTAGATAGGGGGTACAATGAGCAGTTCTTC.

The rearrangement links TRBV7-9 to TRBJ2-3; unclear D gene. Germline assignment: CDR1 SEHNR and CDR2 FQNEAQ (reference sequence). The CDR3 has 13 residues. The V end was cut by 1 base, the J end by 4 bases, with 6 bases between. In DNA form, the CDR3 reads TGTGCCAGCAGCTTAGTTCCGTCAGATACGCAGTATTTT. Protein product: CASSLVPSDTQYF.

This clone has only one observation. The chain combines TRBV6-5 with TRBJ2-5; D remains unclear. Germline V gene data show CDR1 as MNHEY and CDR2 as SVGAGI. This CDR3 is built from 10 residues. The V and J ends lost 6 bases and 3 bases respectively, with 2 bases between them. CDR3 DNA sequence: TGTGCCAGCAGCGAAGAGACCCAGTACTTC. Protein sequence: CASSEETQYF.

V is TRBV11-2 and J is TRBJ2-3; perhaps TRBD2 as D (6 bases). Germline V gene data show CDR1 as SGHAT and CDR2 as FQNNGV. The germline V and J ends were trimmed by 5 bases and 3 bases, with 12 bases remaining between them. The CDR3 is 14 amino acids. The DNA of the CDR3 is TGTGCCAGCAGCGCAATGGGGGGAACAGATACGCAGTATTTT. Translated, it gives CASSAMGGTDTQYF.

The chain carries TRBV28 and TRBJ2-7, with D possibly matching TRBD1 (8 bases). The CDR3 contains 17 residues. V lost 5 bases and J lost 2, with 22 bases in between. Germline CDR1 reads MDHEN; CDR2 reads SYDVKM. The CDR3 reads CASSLDHRGGNPYEQYF. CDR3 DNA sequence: TGTGCCAGCAGTCTCGACCACAGGGGGGGAAATCCCTACGAGCAGTACTTC.

The CDR3 DNA follows: TGTGCCAGCAGCTTATTTTCAGGGGGCGTAGGTAATGAAAAACTGTTTTTT. It encodes CASSLFSGGVGNEKLFF. V gene TRBV7-9 combines with J gene TRBJ1-4; TRBD1 matches at 8 bases. This CDR3 spans 17 amino acids. The germline gives CDR1 SEHNR, CDR2 FQNEAQ (reference sequence). J was trimmed by 4 bases and V by 2 bases; bases with no gene match: 9.

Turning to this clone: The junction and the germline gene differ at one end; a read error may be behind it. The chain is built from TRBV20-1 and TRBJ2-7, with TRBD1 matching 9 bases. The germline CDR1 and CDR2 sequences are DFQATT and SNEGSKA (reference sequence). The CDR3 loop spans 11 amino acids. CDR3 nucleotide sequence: TGCAGTGCTAGAGAACGGGACAGGGCCTTTTTC. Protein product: CSARERDRAFF.

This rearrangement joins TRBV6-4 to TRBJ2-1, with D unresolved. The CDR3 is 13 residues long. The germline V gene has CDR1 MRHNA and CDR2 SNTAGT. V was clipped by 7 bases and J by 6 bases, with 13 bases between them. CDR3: CASKAPRPNEQFF. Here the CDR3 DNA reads TGTGCCAGCAAGGCCCCTAGGCCCAATGAGCAGTTCTTC.

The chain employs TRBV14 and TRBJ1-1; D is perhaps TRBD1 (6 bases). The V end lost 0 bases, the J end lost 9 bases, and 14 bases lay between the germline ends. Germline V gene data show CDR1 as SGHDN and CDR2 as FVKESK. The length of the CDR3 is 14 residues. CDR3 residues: CASSQDWAGQKAFF. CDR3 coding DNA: TGTGCCAGCAGCCAAGATTGGGCAGGACAGAAAGCTTTCTTT.

The CDR3 DNA reads as TGCAGCGTTTCCGGAGGCACAGGGGGAAATGAGCAGTACTTC. Its translation is CSVSGGTGGNEQYF. V and J are TRBV29-1 and TRBJ2-7, with 8 bases that match TRBD1. V shed 5 bases, J shed 7 bases, and the junction held 13 bases outside the gene matches. This CDR3 spans 14 amino acids. The germline V gene encodes CDR1 SQVTM and CDR2 ANQGSEA.

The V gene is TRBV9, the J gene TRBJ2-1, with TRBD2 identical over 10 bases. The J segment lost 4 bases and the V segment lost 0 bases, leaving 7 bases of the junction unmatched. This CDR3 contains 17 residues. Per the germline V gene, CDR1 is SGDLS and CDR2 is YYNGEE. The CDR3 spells CASSVGAGGPRYNEQFF. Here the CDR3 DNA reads TGTGCCAGCAGCGTAGGAGCGGGAGGGCCACGGTACAATGAGCAGTTCTTC.

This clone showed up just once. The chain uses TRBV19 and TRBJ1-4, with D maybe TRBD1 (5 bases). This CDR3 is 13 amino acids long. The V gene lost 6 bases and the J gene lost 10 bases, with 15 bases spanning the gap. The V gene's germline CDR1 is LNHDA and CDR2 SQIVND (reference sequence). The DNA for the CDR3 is TGTGCCAGTAGGGTGGACAAGTCCGGAAAACTGTTTTTT. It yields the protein CASRVDKSGKLFF.

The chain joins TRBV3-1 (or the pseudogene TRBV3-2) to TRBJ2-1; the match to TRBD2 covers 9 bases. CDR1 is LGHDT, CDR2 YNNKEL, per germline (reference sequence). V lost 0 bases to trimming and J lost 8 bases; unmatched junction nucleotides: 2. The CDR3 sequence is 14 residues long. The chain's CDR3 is CASSQEGGRDEQFF. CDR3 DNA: TGTGCCAGCAGCCAAGAAGGCGGGAGGGATGAGCAGTTCTTC.

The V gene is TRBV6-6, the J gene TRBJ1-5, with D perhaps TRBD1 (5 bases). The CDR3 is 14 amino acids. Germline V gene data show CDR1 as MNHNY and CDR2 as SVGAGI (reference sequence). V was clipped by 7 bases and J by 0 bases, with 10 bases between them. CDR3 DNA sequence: TGTGCCAGCAATACAGGAGATAGCAATCAGCCCCAGCATTTT. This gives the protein CASNTGDSNQPQHF.

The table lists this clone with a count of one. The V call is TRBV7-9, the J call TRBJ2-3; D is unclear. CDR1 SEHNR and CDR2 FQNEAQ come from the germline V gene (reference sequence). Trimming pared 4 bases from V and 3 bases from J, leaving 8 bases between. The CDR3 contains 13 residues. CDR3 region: CASSSSGTDTQYF. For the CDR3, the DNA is TGTGCCAGCAGCTCGTCCGGGACAGATACGCAGTATTTT.

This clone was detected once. The chain's CDR3 is CASRRQGAGYGYTF. The DNA of the CDR3 is TGTGCCAGCAGAAGACAGGGGGCTGGCTATGGCTACACCTTC. J is TRBJ1-2 and V is TRBV28, with TRBD1 identical over 10 bases. V was pared by 6 bases and J by 4 bases, with 5 bases of the junction left unmatched. Germline-derived CDR1 and CDR2 are MDHEN and SYDVKM. The CDR3 runs to 14 residues.

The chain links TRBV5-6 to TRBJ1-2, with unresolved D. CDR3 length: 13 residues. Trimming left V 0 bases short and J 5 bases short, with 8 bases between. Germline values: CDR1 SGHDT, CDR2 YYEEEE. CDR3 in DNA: TGTGCCAGCAGCTTGGAACGCGGGTATGGCTACACCTTC. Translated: CASSLERGYGYTF.

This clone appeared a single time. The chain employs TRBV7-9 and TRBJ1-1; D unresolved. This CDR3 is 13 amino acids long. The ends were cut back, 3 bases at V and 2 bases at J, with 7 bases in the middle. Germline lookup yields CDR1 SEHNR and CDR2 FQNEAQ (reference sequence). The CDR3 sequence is CASSFDSNTEAFF. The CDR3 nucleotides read TGTGCCAGCAGCTTCGACTCCAACACTGAAGCTTTCTTT.

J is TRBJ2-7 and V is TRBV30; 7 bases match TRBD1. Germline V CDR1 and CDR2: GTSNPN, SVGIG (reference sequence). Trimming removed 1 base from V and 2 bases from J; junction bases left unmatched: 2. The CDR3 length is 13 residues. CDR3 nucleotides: TGTGCCTGGAGTGGGGGACAGACCTACGAGCAGTACTTC. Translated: CAWSGGQTYEQYF.

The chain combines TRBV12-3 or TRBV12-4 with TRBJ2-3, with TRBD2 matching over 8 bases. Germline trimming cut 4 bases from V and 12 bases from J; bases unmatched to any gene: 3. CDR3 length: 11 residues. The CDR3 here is CASSSGTRQYF. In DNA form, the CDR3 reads TGTGCCAGCAGTTCCGGGACTAGACAGTATTTT.